These 17 T cell receptor beta chains were all obtained from the same sample, sequenced in a study of CD8 T cells in ankylosing spondylitis. TCRdb itself ran the 5' RACE reads through MiXCR, one entry per CDR3 protein. The table records about 42,000 distinct CDR3 sequences, about 4% of them present only once. Sequencing used blood, either unsorted or a sorted T cell fraction (not recorded which). The receptors were sampled from a female donor with ankylosing spondylitis or in good health (not recorded which).

The sample holds a few counts of this clonotype. V gene TRBV9 combines with J gene TRBJ1-4; the match to TRBD1 covers 7 bases. Losses at the gene ends were 2 bases for V and 4 bases for J; bases not matched to a gene: 5. CDR1 and CDR2 from the germline V gene are SGDLS and YYNGEE. The CDR3 has 15 residues. CDR3 nucleotides: TGTGCCAGCAGCGTGTCTACAGGGGATAATGAAAAACTGTTTTTT. Translation gives CASSVSTGDNEKLFF.

This clonotype showed up many times. The rearrangement joins TRBV9 to TRBJ2-3; D is undetermined. CDR3 length equals 12 residues. Germline V gene sequence: CDR1 SGDLS, CDR2 YYNGEE. Trimming left V 0 bases short and J 5 bases short, with 4 bases between. CDR3 amino acids: CASSVAIDTQYF. In DNA form, the CDR3 reads TGTGCCAGCAGCGTAGCCATAGATACGCAGTATTTT.

This clonotype was picked up many times. This sequence joins TRBV9 and TRBJ2-7; 8 bases agree with TRBD2. From germline, CDR1 is SGDLS and CDR2 YYNGEE. This CDR3 is built from 18 residues. Trimming removed 0 bases from V and 3 bases from J; junction bases left unmatched: 14. CDR3 region: CASSVGPFVPGLGYEQYF. CDR3 sequence (DNA): TGTGCCAGCAGCGTAGGCCCATTTGTACCGGGACTAGGCTACGAGCAGTACTTC.

This clonotype has ten or more counts. The J gene is TRBJ1-1, the V gene TRBV9; TRBD1 is a possible D gene (5 bases). The CDR3 is 14 amino acids. Germline lookup yields CDR1 SGDLS and CDR2 YYNGEE. The ends were cut back, 4 bases at V and 1 base at J, with 11 bases in the middle. CDR3 in DNA: TGTGCCAGCAGCACGGGACGGAAGAACACTGAAGCTTTCTTT. It translates to CASSTGRKNTEAFF.

This chain joins TRBV9 and TRBJ2-3; D could derive from TRBD1 or TRBD2 (6 bases each). The CDR3 has 15 amino acids. Between the trimmed V and J ends, which lost 4 bases and 0 bases, there was a span of 12 bases. Germline V gene data show CDR1 as SGDLS and CDR2 as YYNGEE. CDR3 region: CASSHGGPSTDTQYF. CDR3 sequence (DNA): TGTGCCAGCAGCCACGGGGGCCCAAGCACAGATACGCAGTATTTT.

This clonotype was seen repeatedly, ten times or more. The chain employs TRBV9 and TRBJ2-3; D might be TRBD2 (5 bases). Trimming removed 0 bases from V and 0 bases from J, with 20 bases in between. This CDR3 has 19 residues. Germline V gives CDR1 SGDLS, CDR2 YYNGEE. The DNA for the CDR3 is TGTGCCAGCAGCGTAGAAGGGTGGATGGGAAGGACTAGCACAGATACGCAGTATTTT. Amino acids: CASSVEGWMGRTSTDTQYF.

This clonotype was recorded many times. The chain links TRBV6-4 to TRBJ2-4; D is uncertain. V lost 4 bases and J lost 0, with 7 bases in between. The CDR3 runs 14 residues. The germline CDR1 and CDR2 sequences are MRHNA and SNTAGT. CDR3 protein: CASSVGLAKNIQYF. As DNA, the CDR3 is TGTGCCAGCAGTGTTGGCCTAGCCAAAAACATTCAGTACTTC.

Ten or more counts support this clonotype. This chain uses TRBV9 with TRBJ1-1; 9 bases are a match to TRBD1. After removal of 0 bases from V and 5 bases from J, the junction contained 8 bases not matched to a gene. The CDR3 covers 16 residues. CDR1 is SGDLS and CDR2 is YYNGEE in the germline V gene. DNA for the CDR3: TGTGCCAGCAGCGTAGGTCCTGACAGGGGGAAGACTGAAGCTTTCTTT. It translates to CASSVGPDRGKTEAFF.

This clonotype was recorded a few times. V usage is TRBV9 and J usage is TRBJ2-7; 9 bases align to TRBD1. V shed 0 bases, J shed 5 bases, and the junction held 3 bases outside the gene matches. Germline values: CDR1 SGDLS, CDR2 YYNGEE. CDR3 length: 14 residues. This CDR3 is CASSVVGQGDEQYF. The CDR3 nucleotides are TGTGCCAGCAGCGTAGTGGGACAGGGAGACGAGCAGTACTTC.

This clonotype was recorded many times. The V call is TRBV9, the J call TRBJ2-7; D possibly corresponds to TRBD2 (6 bases). Between the trimmed V and J ends, which lost 2 bases and 3 bases, there was a span of 18 bases. The V gene's germline CDR1 is SGDLS and CDR2 YYNGEE. This CDR3 is built from 16 residues. The CDR3 DNA reads TGTGCCAGCAGCGTGGGAGGAGCGGAAATCATCTACGAGCAGTACTTC. Its translation: CASSVGGAEIIYEQYF.

This clonotype was found many times. The chain has TRBV9 and TRBJ2-2, with D possibly called TRBD1 or TRBD2 (5 bases each). Germline V CDR1 and CDR2: SGDLS, YYNGEE. This CDR3 comprises 16 residues. Trimming cost V 0 bases and J 4 bases, with 13 bases left between them. The CDR3 region is CASSVDGASPTGELFF. CDR3 nucleotide sequence: TGTGCCAGCAGCGTAGACGGGGCATCGCCCACCGGGGAGCTGTTTTTT.

This clonotype was counted at least ten times. The V and J genes are TRBV9 and TRBJ1-1, with D possibly matching TRBD1 (5 bases). The CDR3 runs 12 residues. Trimming stripped 7 bases from V and 2 bases from J, with 9 bases between. In germline, CDR1 is SGDLS, CDR2 YYNGEE. CDR3 sequence: CASGRDNTEAFF. As DNA, the CDR3 is TGTGCCAGCGGCAGGGACAACACTGAAGCTTTCTTT.

This clonotype was found many times. The genes are TRBV9 and TRBJ2-1; 11 bases match TRBD1. The CDR3 length is 15 residues. The V and J ends lost 3 bases and 8 bases, in that order; junction bases with no gene match: 7. Germline V lookup: CDR1 SGDLS, CDR2 YYNGEE. This chain's CDR3 is CASSGTGGAIDEQFF. The CDR3 DNA follows: TGTGCCAGCAGCGGGACAGGGGGCGCGATCGATGAGCAGTTCTTC.

Judged by abundance, this clonotype is medium-sized. This chain uses TRBV9 with TRBJ2-1; D call uncertain. Trimming left V 0 bases short and J 1 base short, with 8 bases between. This CDR3 is built from 15 residues. Germline loops: CDR1 SGDLS, CDR2 YYNGEE. CDR3 in amino acids: CASSVEISSYNEQFF. CDR3 nucleotides: TGTGCCAGCAGCGTAGAAATCAGTTCCTACAATGAGCAGTTCTTC.

There are many counts of this clonotype. CDR3 sequence (DNA): TGTGCCAGCAGCGTATCTATCTCCTACAATGAGCAGTTCTTC. This sequence encodes CASSVSISYNEQFF. V is TRBV9 and J is TRBJ2-1; no firm D call. CDR3 length equals 14 residues. From germline, CDR1 is SGDLS and CDR2 YYNGEE. V was shortened by 1 base and J by 0 bases, with 5 bases between the two germline ends. Complete variable domain (other parts from reference TRBV9 and TRBJ2-1): DSGVTQTPKHLITATGQRVTLRCSPRSGDLSVYWYQQSLDQGLQFLIQYYNGEERAKGNILERFSAQQFPDLHSELNLSSLELGDSALYFCASSVSISYNEQFFGPGTRLTVL.

This clonotype was seen more than once but under ten times. V is TRBV9 and J is TRBJ2-2, with 8 bases that match TRBD2. V lost 0 bases to trimming and J lost 0 bases; unmatched junction nucleotides: 4. CDR1 is SGDLS and CDR2 is YYNGEE in the germline V gene. The CDR3 runs 17 residues. CDR3 sequence reads: CASSVGSGGPNTGELFF. The CDR3 bases are TGTGCCAGCAGCGTAGGGAGCGGGGGCCCGAACACCGGGGAGCTGTTTTTT. Using reference TRBV9 and TRBJ2-2 for the parts outside the CDR3, the full variable domain is DSGVTQTPKHLITATGQRVTLRCSPRSGDLSVYWYQQSLDQGLQFLIQYYNGEERAKGNILERFSAQQFPDLHSELNLSSLELGDSALYFCASSVGSGGPNTGELFFGEGSRLTVL.

This clonotype was seen a few times. The V gene is TRBV9, the J gene TRBJ1-5; TRBD1 might be the D (5 bases). Germline V lookup: CDR1 SGDLS, CDR2 YYNGEE. CDR3 length equals 14 residues. The V end was cut by 1 base, the J end by 9 bases, with 14 bases between. The CDR3 protein is CASSVSTGPRPQHF. The CDR3, as DNA: TGTGCCAGCAGCGTAAGTACAGGCCCCCGGCCCCAGCATTTT.